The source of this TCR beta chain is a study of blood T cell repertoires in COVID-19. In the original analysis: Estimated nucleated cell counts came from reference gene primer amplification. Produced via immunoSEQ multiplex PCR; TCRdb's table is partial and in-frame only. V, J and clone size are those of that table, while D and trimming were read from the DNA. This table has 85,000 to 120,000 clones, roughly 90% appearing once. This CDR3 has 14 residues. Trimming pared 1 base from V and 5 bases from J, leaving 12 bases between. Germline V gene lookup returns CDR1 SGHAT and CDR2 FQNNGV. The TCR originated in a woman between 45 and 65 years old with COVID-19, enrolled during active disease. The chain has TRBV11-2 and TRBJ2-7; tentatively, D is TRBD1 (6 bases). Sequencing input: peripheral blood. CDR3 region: CASSLGQGFDEQYF. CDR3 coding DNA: TGTGCCAGCAGCTTAGGGCAGGGGTTCGACGAGCAGTACTTC.